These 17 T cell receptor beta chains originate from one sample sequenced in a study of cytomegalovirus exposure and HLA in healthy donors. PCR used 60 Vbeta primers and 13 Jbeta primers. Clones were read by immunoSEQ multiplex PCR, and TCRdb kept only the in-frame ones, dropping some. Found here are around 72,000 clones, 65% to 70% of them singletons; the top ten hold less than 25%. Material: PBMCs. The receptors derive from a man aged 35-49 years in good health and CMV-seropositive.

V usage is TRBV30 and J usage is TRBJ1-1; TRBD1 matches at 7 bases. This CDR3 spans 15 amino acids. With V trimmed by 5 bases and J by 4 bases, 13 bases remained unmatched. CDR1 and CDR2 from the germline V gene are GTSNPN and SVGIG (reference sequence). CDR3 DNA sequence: TGTGCCTGGTGCCCAGGGGGGCTTGTGGGCACTGAAGCTTTCTTT. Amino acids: CAWCPGGLVGTEAFF.

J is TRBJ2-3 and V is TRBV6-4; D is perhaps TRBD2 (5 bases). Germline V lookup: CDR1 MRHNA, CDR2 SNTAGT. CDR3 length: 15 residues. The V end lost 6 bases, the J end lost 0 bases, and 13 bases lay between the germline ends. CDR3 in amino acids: CASSVSADSTDTQYF. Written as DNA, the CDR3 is TGTGCCAGCAGCGTTAGCGCGGATAGCACAGATACGCAGTATTTT.

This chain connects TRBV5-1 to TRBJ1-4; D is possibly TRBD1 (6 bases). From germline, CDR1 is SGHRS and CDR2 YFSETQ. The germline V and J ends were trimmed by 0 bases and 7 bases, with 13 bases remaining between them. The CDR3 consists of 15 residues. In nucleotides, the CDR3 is TGCGCCAGCAGCTTGGAACCAGGGGTTGGTGAAAAACTGTTTTTT. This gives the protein CASSLEPGVGEKLFF.

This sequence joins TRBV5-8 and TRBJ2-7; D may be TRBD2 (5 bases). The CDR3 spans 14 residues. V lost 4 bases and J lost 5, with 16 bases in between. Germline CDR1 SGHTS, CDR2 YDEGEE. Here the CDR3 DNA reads TGTGCCAGCAGCGTGGGCGGACTTTCGGACGAGCAGTACTTC. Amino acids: CASSVGGLSDEQYF.

This CDR3 reads CASSLAIQGAGYEQYF. The CDR3 region has the DNA TGCGCCAGCAGCTTGGCCATCCAGGGGGCAGGTTACGAGCAGTACTTC. The chain is built from TRBV5-1 and TRBJ2-7, with 8 positions matching TRBD1. This CDR3 comprises 16 residues. V lost 0 bases and J lost 4; bases outside the gene matches: 9. Germline-derived CDR1 and CDR2 are SGHRS and YFSETQ.

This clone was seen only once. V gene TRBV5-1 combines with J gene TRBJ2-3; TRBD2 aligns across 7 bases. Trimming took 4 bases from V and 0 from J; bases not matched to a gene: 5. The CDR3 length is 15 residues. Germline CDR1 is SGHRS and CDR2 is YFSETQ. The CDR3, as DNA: TGCGCCAGCAGCCCGGGCGGGGGTAGCACAGATACGCAGTATTTT. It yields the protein CASSPGGGSTDTQYF. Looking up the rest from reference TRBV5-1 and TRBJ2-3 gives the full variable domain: KAGVTQTPRYLIKTRGQQVTLSCSPISGHRSVSWYQQTPGQGLQFLFEYFSETQRNKGNFPGRFSGRQFSNSRSEMNVSTLELGDSALYLCASSPGGGSTDTQYFGPGTRLTVL.

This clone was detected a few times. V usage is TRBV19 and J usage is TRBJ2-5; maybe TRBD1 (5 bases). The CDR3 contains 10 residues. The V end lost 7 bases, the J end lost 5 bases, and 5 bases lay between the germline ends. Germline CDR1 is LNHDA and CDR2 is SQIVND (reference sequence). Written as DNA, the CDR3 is TGTGCCAGTAAGGGGGAGACCCAGTACTTC. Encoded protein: CASKGETQYF.

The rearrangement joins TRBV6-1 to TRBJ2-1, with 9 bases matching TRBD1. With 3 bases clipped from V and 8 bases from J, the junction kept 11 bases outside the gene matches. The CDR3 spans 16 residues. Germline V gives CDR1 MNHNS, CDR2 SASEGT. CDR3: CASSDTGGTKVHEQFF. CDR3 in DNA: TGTGCCAGCAGTGATACAGGGGGCACCAAGGTCCATGAGCAGTTCTTC.

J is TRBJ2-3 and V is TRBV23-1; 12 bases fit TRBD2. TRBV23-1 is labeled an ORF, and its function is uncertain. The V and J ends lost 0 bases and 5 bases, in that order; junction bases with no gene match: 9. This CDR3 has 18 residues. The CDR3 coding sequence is TGCGCCAGCAGTCAATCGCTACTAGCGGGGGGCCCTGGAGATACGCAGTATTTT. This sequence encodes CASSQSLLAGGPGDTQYF.

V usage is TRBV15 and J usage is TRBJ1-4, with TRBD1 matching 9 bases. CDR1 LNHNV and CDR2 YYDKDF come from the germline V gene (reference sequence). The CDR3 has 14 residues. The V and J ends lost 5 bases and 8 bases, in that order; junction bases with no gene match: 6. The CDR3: CATSPGQGREKLFF. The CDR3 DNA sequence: TGTGCCACCAGCCCCGGACAGGGGCGCGAAAAACTGTTTTTT.

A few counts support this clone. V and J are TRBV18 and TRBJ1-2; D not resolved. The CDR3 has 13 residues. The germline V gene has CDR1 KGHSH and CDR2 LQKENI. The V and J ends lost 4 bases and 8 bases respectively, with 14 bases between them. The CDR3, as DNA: TGTGCCAGCTCACGCGATGACACGTCCGGCTACACCTTC. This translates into CASSRDDTSGYTF.

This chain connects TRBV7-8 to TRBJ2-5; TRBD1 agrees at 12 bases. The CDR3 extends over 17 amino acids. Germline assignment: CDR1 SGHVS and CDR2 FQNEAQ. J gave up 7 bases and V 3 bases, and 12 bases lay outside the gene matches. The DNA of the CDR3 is TGTGCCAGCAGCTTGATCTTCGGGACAGGGGGCTTGGGGACCCAGTACTTC. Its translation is CASSLIFGTGGLGTQYF. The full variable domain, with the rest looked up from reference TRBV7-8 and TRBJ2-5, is GAGVSQSPRYKVAKRGQDVALRCDPISGHVSLFWYQQALGQGPEFLTYFQNEAQLDKSGLPSDRFFAERPEGSVSTLKIQRTQQEDSAVYLCASSLIFGTGGLGTQYFGPGTRLLVL.

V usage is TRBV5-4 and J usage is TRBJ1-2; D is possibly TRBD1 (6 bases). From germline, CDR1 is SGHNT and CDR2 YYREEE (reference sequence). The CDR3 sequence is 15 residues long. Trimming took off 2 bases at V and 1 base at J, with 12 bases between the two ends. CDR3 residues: CASSFEGVGNYGYTF. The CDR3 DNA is TGTGCCAGCAGCTTTGAGGGGGTTGGTAACTATGGCTACACCTTC.

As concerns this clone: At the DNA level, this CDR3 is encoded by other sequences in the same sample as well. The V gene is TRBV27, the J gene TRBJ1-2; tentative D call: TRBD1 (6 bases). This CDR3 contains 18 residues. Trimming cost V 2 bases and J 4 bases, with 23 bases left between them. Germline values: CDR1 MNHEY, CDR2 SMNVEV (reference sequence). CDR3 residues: CASSLTRSVGQGLYGYTF. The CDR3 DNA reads TGTGCCAGCAGTTTAACCCGCTCTGTAGGGCAGGGGCTCTATGGCTACACCTTC.

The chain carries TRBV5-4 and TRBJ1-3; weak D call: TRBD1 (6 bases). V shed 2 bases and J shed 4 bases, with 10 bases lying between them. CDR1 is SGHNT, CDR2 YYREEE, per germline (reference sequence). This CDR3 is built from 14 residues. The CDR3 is CASSLGGTGNTIYF. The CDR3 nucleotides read TGTGCCAGCAGCTTAGGGGGTACGGGAAACACCATATATTTT. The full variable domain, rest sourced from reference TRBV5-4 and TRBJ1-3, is ETGVTQSPTHLIKTRGQQVTLRCSSQSGHNTVSWYQQALGQGPQFIFQYYREEENGRGNFPPRFSGLQFPNYSSELNVNALELDDSALYLCASSLGGTGNTIYFGEGSWLTVV.

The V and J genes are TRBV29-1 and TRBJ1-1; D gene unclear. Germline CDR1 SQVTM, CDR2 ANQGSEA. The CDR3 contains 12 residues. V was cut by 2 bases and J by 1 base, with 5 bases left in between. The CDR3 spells CSVEFRNTEAFF. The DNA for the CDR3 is TGCAGCGTTGAATTCAGGAACACTGAAGCTTTCTTT.

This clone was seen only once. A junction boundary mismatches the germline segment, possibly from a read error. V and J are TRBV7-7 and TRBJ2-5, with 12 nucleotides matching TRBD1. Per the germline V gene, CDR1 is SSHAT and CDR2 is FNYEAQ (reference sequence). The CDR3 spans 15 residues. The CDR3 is CASSSGQGAWETQYF. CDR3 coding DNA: TGTGCTAGCAGCTCGGGACAGGGGGCCTGGGAGACCCAGTACTTC. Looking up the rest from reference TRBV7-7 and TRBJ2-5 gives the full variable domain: GAGVSQSPRYKVTKRGQDVTLRCDPISSHATLYWYQQALGQGPEFLTYFNYEAQPDKSGLPSDRFSAERPEGSISTLTIQRTEQRDSAMYRCASSSGQGAWETQYFGPGTRLLVL.